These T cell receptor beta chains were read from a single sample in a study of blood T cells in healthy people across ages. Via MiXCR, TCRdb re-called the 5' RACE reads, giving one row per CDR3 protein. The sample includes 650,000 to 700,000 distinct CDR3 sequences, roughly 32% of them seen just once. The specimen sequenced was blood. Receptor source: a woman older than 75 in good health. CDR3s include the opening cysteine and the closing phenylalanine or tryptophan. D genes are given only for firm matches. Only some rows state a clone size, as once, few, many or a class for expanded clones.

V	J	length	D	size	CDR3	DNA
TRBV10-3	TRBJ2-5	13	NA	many	CATRGSREETQYF	TGTGCCACTCGGGGCTCAAGGGAAGAGACCCAGTACTTC
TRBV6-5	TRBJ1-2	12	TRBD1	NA	CASRRTGNGYTF	TGTGCCAGCAGAAGGACAGGGAATGGCTACACCTTC
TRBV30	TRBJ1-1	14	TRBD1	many	CAWDAGQGGTEAFF	TGTGCCTGGGACGCGGGACAGGGGGGCACTGAAGCTTTCTTT
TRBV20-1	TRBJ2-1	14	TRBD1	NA	CSAGQGATYNEQFF	TGCAGTGCTGGACAGGGGGCGACGTACAATGAGCAGTTCTTC
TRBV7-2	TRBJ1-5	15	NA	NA	CASSLAGVAGQPQHF	TGTGCCAGCAGCCTCGCGGGGGTGGCAGGTCAGCCCCAGCATTTT
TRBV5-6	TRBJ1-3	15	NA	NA	CASSLLSGGGNTIYF	TGTGCCAGCAGCTTGTTATCAGGCGGTGGAAACACCATATATTTT
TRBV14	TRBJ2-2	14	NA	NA	CASSQEFFTGELFF	TGTGCCAGCAGCCAAGAATTCTTTACCGGGGAGCTGTTTTTT
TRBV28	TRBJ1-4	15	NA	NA	CASSPGLATNEKLFF	TGTGCCAGCAGTCCGGGACTGGCAACTAATGAAAAACTGTTTTTT
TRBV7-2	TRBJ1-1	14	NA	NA	CASIPTVTLTEAFF	TGTGCCAGCATCCCGACAGTTACGCTCACTGAAGCTTTCTTT
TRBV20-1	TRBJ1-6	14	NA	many	CSASSGSYNSPLHF	TGCAGTGCTAGCTCGGGCTCCTATAATTCACCCCTCCACTTT
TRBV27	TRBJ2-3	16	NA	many	CASSFRDTQGTDTQYF	TGTGCCAGCAGTTTCAGGGACACTCAAGGAACAGATACGCAGTATTTT
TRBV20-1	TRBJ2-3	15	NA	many	CSARDRGRLTDTQYF	TGCAGTGCTAGAGATCGGGGTAGGCTCACAGATACGCAGTATTTT
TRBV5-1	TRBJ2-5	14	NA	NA	CASSLTVIGETQYF	TGCGCCAGCAGCCTAACAGTTATCGGGGAGACCCAGTACTTC
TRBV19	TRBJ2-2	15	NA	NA	CASSIKTQNTGELFF	TGTGCCAGTAGTATAAAGACACAGAACACCGGGGAGCTGTTTTTT
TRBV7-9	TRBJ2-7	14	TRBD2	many	CASRPSGGADEQYF	TGTGCCAGCAGACCAAGCGGGGGGGCCGACGAGCAGTACTTC
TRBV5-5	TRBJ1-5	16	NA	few	CASSVLGDYSNQPQHF	TGTGCCAGCAGCGTGTTGGGGGATTATAGCAATCAGCCCCAGCATTTT
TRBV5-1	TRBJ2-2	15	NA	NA	CASSLGGRDTGELFF	TGCGCCAGCAGCTTGGGGGGGCGCGACACCGGGGAGCTGTTTTTT
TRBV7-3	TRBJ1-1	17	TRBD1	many	CASSLKYQGQGDTEAFF	TGTGCCAGCAGCTTAAAATATCAGGGGCAGGGGGACACTGAAGCTTTCTTT
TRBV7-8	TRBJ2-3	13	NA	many	CASSSGIKDTQYF	TGTGCCAGCAGCTCCGGCATTAAAGATACGCAGTATTTT
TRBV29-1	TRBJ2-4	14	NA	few	CSVELGLTKNIQYF	TGCAGCGTTGAATTGGGGTTGACCAAAAACATTCAGTACTTC
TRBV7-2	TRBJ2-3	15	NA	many	CASSPLGDNTDTQYF	TGTGCCAGCAGCCCCCTTGGGGACAACACAGATACGCAGTATTTT